A selection of T cell receptor beta chains follows, all from one sample in a study of graft-versus-host responses after intestinal transplantation. The repertoire was sequenced with immunoSEQ multiplex PCR; TCRdb's copy has only in-frame clones and lacks some. The sample records 35,000 to 45,000 clones, just over 90% being singletons. The source was PBMCs, collected less than 750 days after intestinal transplantation. The receptors here all came from a human patient who received an intestinal transplant, so some T cells may come from the graft donor. Each CDR3 is given with its conserved first and last residue. The D gene is left open where the match is weak. Clone size is shown for a subset of rows, as once, few, many or a class of expanded clone.

d_gene,j_gene,v_gene,abundance,CDR3nt,CDR3aa
TRBD1,TRBJ2-7,TRBV6-5,NA,TGTGCCAGCAGTTACTCGACAGGGGGGGCCTACGAGCAGTACTTC,CASSYSTGGAYEQYF
NA,TRBJ2-2,TRBV6-5,NA,TGTGCCAGCAGTTACGTTAACACCGGGGAGCTGTTTTTT,CASSYVNTGELFF
NA,TRBJ1-2,TRBV7-9,NA,TGTGCCAGCAGCTTCGGGGAGCGCGGGGGCTACACCTTC,CASSFGERGGYTF
NA,TRBJ2-7,TRBV10-3,NA,TGTGCCATCAGTCGAGGTGGAGGGTCCTACGAGCAGTACTTC,CAISRGGGSYEQYF
NA,TRBJ2-5,TRBV30,NA,TGTGCCTGGAGTGTGCGGGGCTCATCTAGAGAGACCCAGTACTTC,CAWSVRGSSRETQYF
NA,TRBJ2-3,TRBV5-6,NA,TGTGCCAGCAGCCCGGAGGTTCTATCGGATACGCAGTATTTT,CASSPEVLSDTQYF
TRBD1,TRBJ2-7,TRBV5-6,NA,TGTGCCAGCAGCTCCAGGGGGTATGGGCAGTACTTC,CASSSRGYGQYF
NA,TRBJ2-1,TRBV10-1,NA,TGCGCCAGCAGTGATCAGTGGGGCTTAACGAGCTCCTACAATGAGCAGTTCTTC,CASSDQWGLTSSYNEQFF
TRBD1,TRBJ1-6,TRBV6-4,NA,TGTGCCAGCAGTCCACTCCCCGGACAGGCTAATTCACCCCTCCACTTT,CASSPLPGQANSPLHF
NA,TRBJ2-7,TRBV7-9,NA,TGTGCCAGCAGCAAAGGACCCACCCTGGGATACGAGCAGTACTTC,CASSKGPTLGYEQYF
NA,TRBJ2-7,TRBV6-5,NA,TGTGCCAGACAGGAGCACTACGAGCAGTACTTC,CARQEHYEQYF
NA,TRBJ2-4,TRBV7-9,NA,TGTGCCAGGAGGATGACACCGGACCGCGTTATAGACATTCAGTACTTC,CARRMTPDRVIDIQYF
NA,TRBJ2-7,TRBV6-1,NA,TGTGCCAGCAGTGAACGGCGGTTTTACGAGCAGTACTTC,CASSERRFYEQYF
TRBD2,TRBJ2-1,TRBV2,NA,TGTGCCAGCAGAGGGCTAGCGGGATACAATGAGCAGTTCTTC,CASRGLAGYNEQFF
TRBD1,TRBJ2-1,TRBV7-9,NA,TGTGCCAGCAGCTTAACACAGGGGTACAATGAGCAGTTCTTC,CASSLTQGYNEQFF
TRBD1,TRBJ2-3,TRBV10-3,NA,TGTGCCATCACTCCTGGACAGGGGGCCGGCACAGATACGCAGTATTTT,CAITPGQGAGTDTQYF
TRBD1,TRBJ2-4,TRBV2,few,TGTGCCAGCAGTAGGTTCGGGACAGGGTACATTCAGTACTTC,CASSRFGTGYIQYF
NA,TRBJ2-3,TRBV5-1,once,TGCGCCAGCAGCCTCGGGACCTGGACAGATACGCAGTATTTT,CASSLGTWTDTQYF
NA,TRBJ2-1,TRBV11-3,NA,TGTGCCAGCAGCTTAACTCAAGGGTACAATGAGCAGTTCTTC,CASSLTQGYNEQFF
TRBD1,TRBJ2-4,TRBV16,NA,TGTGCCAGCAGCCCTCAGGGACAGGGGGAAAACATTCAGTACTTC,CASSPQGQGENIQYF
NA,TRBJ2-7,TRBV7-9,once,TGTGCCAGCAGCTTAGTCGGGGGCTTTGGCTCATCCAGGTGGTACTTC,CASSLVGGFGSSRWYF
NA,TRBJ2-1,TRBV7-9,NA,TGTGCCAGCAGCGTAGCAGGGGCATACAATGAGCAGTTCTTC,CASSVAGAYNEQFF
TRBD1,TRBJ1-1,TRBV28,NA,TGTGCCAGCAGGACAGGGTTTGGAGCTTTCTTT,CASRTGFGAFF
NA,TRBJ2-7,TRBV6-5,NA,TGTGCCAGCAGTACTACCGAACCCTACGAGCAGTACTTC,CASSTTEPYEQYF
NA,TRBJ1-6,TRBV9,NA,TGTGCCAGCAGCGTCGCTATGGATTCACCCCTCCACTTT,CASSVAMDSPLHF
TRBD1,TRBJ1-1,TRBV5-4,few,TGTGCCAGCAGCGGGAGGACAGGGCCGAACACTGAAGCTTTCTTT,CASSGRTGPNTEAFF
NA,TRBJ2-5,TRBV21-1,NA,TGTGCCAGCAGCGGCAGAGTAGCTACATTCTCTGAGACCCAGTACTTC,CASSGRVATFSETQYF
NA,TRBJ1-3,TRBV7-9,NA,TGTGCCAGCAGCTTAACTCCGACTGAAGCCTCTGGAAACACCATATATTTT,CASSLTPTEASGNTIYF
NA,TRBJ1-2,TRBV5-1,once,TGCGCCAGCAGCTTGACTCCCGACTATGGCTACACCTTC,CASSLTPDYGYTF
NA,TRBJ2-5,TRBV10-1,NA,TGCGCCAGCAGTGACGGGGCGGAGACCCAGTACTTC,CASSDGAETQYF
NA,TRBJ2-1,TRBV4-1,NA,TGCGCCAGCAGCCACCCAGGGAGAGTCGGTAATGAGCAGTTCTTC,CASSHPGRVGNEQFF
NA,TRBJ2-3,TRBV6-5,NA,TGTGCCAGCAGCTACAGGGTCTGGGGTGGCGAAGATACGCAGTATTTT,CASSYRVWGGEDTQYF
NA,TRBJ1-4,TRBV12-5,once,TGTGCTAGTGGTTTAAGAGGGGAGAATGAAAAACTGTTTTTT,CASGLRGENEKLFF
NA,TRBJ2-7,TRBV18,NA,TGTGCCAGCTCTCCTAACGAAGCGGGGACAAAAGGGGAGCAGTACTTC,CASSPNEAGTKGEQYF
TRBD1,TRBJ2-3,TRBV29-1,NA,TGCAGCGTCTACCCGACCCCTAGGGGGCCAGATACGCAGTATTTT,CSVYPTPRGPDTQYF
TRBD2,TRBJ2-3,TRBV7-3,NA,TGTGCCAGCAGCTCAAAAGGGGGACTAGCGGGAGGGCCGTCTAAGGATACGCAGTATTTT,CASSSKGGLAGGPSKDTQYF
TRBD2,TRBJ2-2,TRBV11-2,NA,TGTGCCAGCAGGTTTAGCGGGGGGACCGGGGAGCTGTTTTTT,CASRFSGGTGELFF